What follows are 25 T cell receptor beta chains derived from one specimen sequenced in a study of shared clonotypes between healthy human individuals. Assay used: immunoSEQ multiplex PCR; TCRdb lists only in-frame clones, some missing. The sample includes hundreds of thousands of clones, over 65% of them seen just once. Sequenced sample: memory CD4+ T cells sorted from blood. Subset described: CD45RA-negative fraction. These receptors were taken from a woman in her 30s in good health.

The rearrangement links TRBV19 to TRBJ2-7; 8 bases line up with TRBD1. This CDR3 comprises 14 residues. Trimming at V came to 2 bases and at J to 0 bases, leaving 0 bases not matched to a gene. CDR1 is LNHDA and CDR2 is SQIVND in the germline V gene (reference sequence). The CDR3 DNA sequence: TGTGCCAGTAGTATACAGGGGGCCTCCTACGAGCAGTACTTC. This encodes CASSIQGASYEQYF.

CDR3 in amino acids: CAWKRDDREVEKLFF. The CDR3 bases are TGTGCCTGGAAGAGGGATGACAGGGAGGTGGAAAAACTGTTTTTT. This chain connects TRBV30 to TRBJ1-4; 7 nucleotides align to TRBD1. Germline-derived CDR1 and CDR2 are GTSNPN and SVGIG (reference sequence). V lost 4 bases and J lost 8; bases outside the gene matches: 13. The CDR3 contains 15 residues.

The rearrangement uses TRBV2 and TRBJ2-1; the D gene is possibly TRBD2 (6 bases). The germline CDR1 and CDR2 sequences are SNHLY and FYNNEI. This CDR3 has 14 amino acids. Trimming stripped 8 bases from V and 3 bases from J, with 14 bases between. CDR3 protein: CASWDSAIYNEQFF. DNA for the CDR3: TGTGCCAGCTGGGACTCCGCCATCTACAATGAGCAGTTCTTC.

Of note for this clone: The sample carries other DNA sequences with the same CDR3. The V and J genes are TRBV5-1 and TRBJ1-3; TRBD1 might be the D (5 bases). V was clipped by 4 bases and J by 2 bases, with 10 bases between them. Germline CDR1 is SGHRS and CDR2 is YFSETQ. CDR3 size: 14 residues. In DNA, the CDR3 is TGCGCCAGCAGCCCAGGGACGACTGGAAACACCATATATTTT. The encoded protein is CASSPGTTGNTIYF.

The rearrangement links TRBV18 to TRBJ1-4, with 7 bases lining up with TRBD1. The CDR3 contains 17 residues. Per the germline V gene, CDR1 is KGHSH and CDR2 is LQKENI. Trimming took 4 bases from V and 8 from J; bases not matched to a gene: 16. The CDR3 spells CASSLSFTGVYGEKLFF. CDR3 DNA sequence: TGTGCCAGCTCACTCAGCTTCACAGGGGTATATGGAGAAAAACTGTTTTTT.

The chain links TRBV10-3 to TRBJ2-7; weak D call: TRBD1 (6 bases). Deletions cut 6 bases from V and 4 bases from J, with 19 bases between. The germline CDR1 and CDR2 sequences are ENHRY and SYGVKD. This CDR3 is built from 15 residues. The CDR3 nucleotides are TGTGCCATCAGACTCGACGCGACAGGCCCATACGAGCAGTACTTC. Amino acids: CAIRLDATGPYEQYF.

The chain employs TRBV2 and TRBJ2-3; no firm D call. The germline gives CDR1 SNHLY, CDR2 FYNNEI. V lost 9 bases and J 2 bases, leaving 12 bases between the germline ends. The CDR3 runs to 13 residues. The CDR3, as DNA: TGTGCCAGTTTAGGGCCTCACACAGATACGCAGTATTTT. Protein product: CASLGPHTDTQYF.

The rearrangement joins TRBV4-1 to TRBJ2-7; 10 bases match TRBD1. V dropped 0 bases and J dropped 1; count of bases not matched to a gene: 3. CDR3 length: 16 amino acids. CDR1 is MGHRA, CDR2 YSYEKL, per germline. CDR3 residues: CASSQDRGQGSYEQYF. The CDR3, as DNA: TGCGCCAGCAGCCAAGATAGGGGACAGGGGTCCTACGAGCAGTACTTC.

This clone has only a few counts. The chain has TRBV11-2 and TRBJ1-2; D unclear. The V gene's germline CDR1 is SGHAT and CDR2 FQNNGV. This CDR3 region has 14 residues. Deletions cut 1 base from V and 4 bases from J, with 10 bases between. The CDR3 sequence: CASSLVLSPYGYTF. The DNA of the CDR3 is TGTGCCAGCAGCTTAGTTTTGAGCCCCTATGGCTACACCTTC.

The J gene is TRBJ2-5, the V gene TRBV27; TRBD1 agrees at 7 bases. V was pared by 3 bases and J by 3 bases, with 7 bases of the junction left unmatched. The CDR3 has 15 amino acids. Germline CDR1 and CDR2: MNHEY and SMNVEV (reference sequence). In DNA form, the CDR3 reads TGTGCCAGCAGTTTTAGGGACAGAATTAAAGAGACCCAGTACTTC. This encodes CASSFRDRIKETQYF.

The chain is built from TRBV15 and TRBJ2-3; 11 bases fit TRBD2. CDR1 is LNHNV, CDR2 YYDKDF, per germline (reference sequence). The CDR3 covers 16 residues. After removal of 1 base from V and 0 bases from J, the junction contained 0 bases not matched to a gene. The CDR3 nucleotides are TGTGCCACCAGCAGAGGGACTAGCGGGAGCACAGATACGCAGTATTTT. Its translation: CATSRGTSGSTDTQYF. Using reference TRBV15 and TRBJ2-3 for the parts outside the CDR3, the full variable domain is DAMVIQNPRYQVTQFGKPVTLSCSQTLNHNVMYWYQQKSSQAPKLLFHYYDKDFNNEADTPDNFQSRRPNTSFCFLDIRSPGLGDTAMYLCATSRGTSGSTDTQYFGPGTRLTVL.

The chain links TRBV2 to TRBJ2-1; the D is unclear. This CDR3 is 15 amino acids long. Trimming took off 2 bases at V and 7 bases at J, with 15 bases between the two ends. Germline V lookup: CDR1 SNHLY, CDR2 FYNNEI. The CDR3 DNA reads as TGTGCCAGCAGTGAACGTGGCGGCTATCAAAATGAGCAGTTCTTC. It encodes CASSERGGYQNEQFF.

This clone was recorded only once. This chain joins TRBV6-1 and TRBJ1-5; D gene ambiguous. Per the germline V gene, CDR1 is MNHNS and CDR2 is SASEGT. This CDR3 is 12 amino acids long. V shed 3 bases and J shed 6 bases, with 6 bases lying between them. The CDR3 DNA is TGTGCCAGCAGTGAGGATGTTCAGCCCCAGCATTTT. Its translation is CASSEDVQPQHF.

The chain links TRBV10-3 to TRBJ1-2; a weak D match, TRBD1 (6 bases). Germline V gene sequence: CDR1 ENHRY, CDR2 SYGVKD. The CDR3 is made up of 13 amino acids. V dropped 7 bases and J dropped 5 bases, with 14 bases sitting between them. This CDR3 is CAINQQGRYGYTF. The CDR3 bases are TGTGCCATCAACCAACAGGGCAGGTATGGCTACACCTTC.

This clone was picked up a small number of times. The rearrangement links TRBV7-9 to TRBJ1-1, with D unclear. Germline V gene lookup returns CDR1 SEHNR and CDR2 FQNEAQ (reference sequence). Trimming took 1 base from V and 8 from J, leaving 8 bases between them. CDR3 length equals 12 residues. The CDR3 nucleotides read TGTGCCAGCAGCTTAGAAAGCAGGGAAGCTTTCTTT. Protein sequence: CASSLESREAFF.

The rearrangement joins TRBV6-5 to TRBJ2-1; tentative D call: TRBD1 (5 bases). The CDR3 spans 15 residues. V was cut by 6 bases and J by 2 bases, with 14 bases left in between. CDR1 MNHEY and CDR2 SVGAGI come from the germline V gene. The CDR3 loop is CASRPHRSTYNEQFF. CDR3 in DNA: TGTGCCAGCAGGCCCCACAGGAGCACCTACAATGAGCAGTTCTTC.

The V call is TRBV6-5, the J call TRBJ1-1; no clear D. CDR3 length equals 13 residues. The germline gives CDR1 MNHEY, CDR2 SVGAGI. V dropped 4 bases and J dropped 2 bases, with 8 bases sitting between them. The CDR3 DNA sequence: TGTGCCAGCAGTTCGGACCTAAACACTGAAGCTTTCTTT. This codes for CASSSDLNTEAFF.

This chain joins TRBV7-8 and TRBJ1-5, with D perhaps TRBD1 (6 bases). This CDR3 contains 16 residues. The germline CDR1 and CDR2 sequences are SGHVS and FQNEAQ. Trimming stripped 2 bases from V and 1 base from J, with 12 bases between. DNA for the CDR3: TGTGCCAGCAGCTTATTAGGGGGAAGAAGCAATCAGCCCCAGCATTTT. Protein: CASSLLGGRSNQPQHF. The variable domain in full, completed from reference TRBV7-8 and TRBJ1-5, reads GAGVSQSPRYKVAKRGQDVALRCDPISGHVSLFWYQQALGQGPEFLTYFQNEAQLDKSGLPSDRFFAERPEGSVSTLKIQRTQQEDSAVYLCASSLLGGRSNQPQHFGDGTRLSIL.

The V and J genes are TRBV5-1 and TRBJ2-1; D gene ambiguous. This CDR3 comprises 15 residues. CDR1 and CDR2 (germline): SGHRS, YFSETQ. Trimming took off 4 bases at V and 5 bases at J, with 16 bases between the two ends. The CDR3 DNA is TGCGCCAGCAGCCGGTTGGGTAGTGATAACAATGAGCAGTTCTTC. It is translated as CASSRLGSDNNEQFF.

The rearrangement uses TRBV7-9 and TRBJ2-4; TRBD1 agrees at 12 bases. Germline-derived CDR1 and CDR2 are SEHNR and FQNEAQ (reference sequence). The length of the CDR3 is 16 residues. V gave up 5 bases and J gave up 3 bases; unmatched junction bases: 5. This CDR3 reads CASSLGQGADKNIQYF. In DNA, the CDR3 is TGTGCCAGCAGCCTGGGACAGGGGGCTGACAAAAACATTCAGTACTTC.

The V and J genes are TRBV2 and TRBJ2-7; 8 bases match TRBD1. The germline V gene has CDR1 SNHLY and CDR2 FYNNEI. CDR3 length: 13 amino acids. The ends lost 9 bases at V and 3 bases at J; junction bases unmatched: 7. CDR3 residues: CASTGTGRYEQYF. As DNA, the CDR3 is TGTGCCAGTACCGGGACAGGACGCTACGAGCAGTACTTC.

This chain uses TRBV29-1 with TRBJ2-1; possibly TRBD1 or TRBD2 for D (5 bases each). Germline values: CDR1 SQVTM, CDR2 ANQGSEA. Trimming took off 0 bases at V and 8 bases at J, with 8 bases between the two ends. The CDR3 loop spans 12 amino acids. The CDR3: CSVEDGTDEQFF. The CDR3 nucleotides read TGCAGCGTTGAAGATGGGACCGATGAGCAGTTCTTC.

The V and J genes are TRBV2 and TRBJ2-5; weak D call: TRBD1 (6 bases). The CDR3 spans 13 residues. Germline-derived CDR1 and CDR2 are SNHLY and FYNNEI. V was pared by 5 bases and J by 5 bases, with 12 bases between. The CDR3 region has the DNA TGTGCCAGCAGTTGGAACAGGGTCGAGACCCAGTACTTC. Its protein is CASSWNRVETQYF.

This clone came up once. This chain links TRBV28 with TRBJ2-5; possibly TRBD2 for D (6 bases). Trimming removed 6 bases at V and 4 bases at J, with 15 bases between. Per germline, CDR1 MDHEN and CDR2 SYDVKM. CDR3 length: 14 amino acids. The CDR3 DNA is TGTGCCAGCAGGGGACTGGCGAGAGGAGAGACCCAGTACTTC. Its protein product is CASRGLARGETQYF. The full variable domain, with the rest looked up from reference TRBV28 and TRBJ2-5, is DVKVTQSSRYLVKRTGEKVFLECVQDMDHENMFWYRQDPGLGLRLIYFSYDVKMKEKGDIPEGYSVSREKKERFSLILESASTNQTSMYLCASRGLARGETQYFGPGTRLLVL.

The chain is built from TRBV9 and TRBJ2-5, with D possibly being TRBD2 (5 bases). V dropped 3 bases and J dropped 5 bases, with 23 bases sitting between them. CDR3 length: 17 amino acids. Germline lookup yields CDR1 SGDLS and CDR2 YYNGEE. In DNA form, the CDR3 reads TGTGCCAGCAGCGCCGGACTGGGAAGCTCATCGAGGGAGACCCAGTACTTC. Its translation: CASSAGLGSSSRETQYF.